Each of the 23 T cell receptor beta chains below was sequenced from the same sample in a study of T cells in Graves' hyperthyroidism and ophthalmopathy. RNA transcripts provided the source from which TCR beta CDR3 regions were amplified. First-round RT-PCR with HTBI primers amplified the TCR CDR3 region. TCRdb reanalysed the multiplex PCR reads using MiXCR and keeps one entry per CDR3 protein. The sample includes under 800,000 distinct CDR3 sequences, 11% to 15% of them seen just once. Source material: blood. The receptors were sampled from a woman under 30 with Graves' hyperthyroidism.

This clonotype was seen many times. The chain uses TRBV18 and TRBJ2-5; 11 bases match TRBD2. In germline, CDR1 is KGHSH, CDR2 LQKENI. This CDR3 is 15 amino acids long. Trimming cost V 1 base and J 5 bases; bases outside gene matches: 3. CDR3 in amino acids: CASSPQLAGDETQYF. CDR3 bases: TGTGCCAGCTCACCACAACTAGCGGGAGATGAGACCCAGTACTTC.

This clonotype came up many times. The chain employs TRBV24-1 and TRBJ1-5, with D possibly matching TRBD1 (6 bases). Trimming shortened V by 12 bases and J by 3 bases, and 20 bases separated the two germline ends. Germline V gives CDR1 KGHDR, CDR2 SFDVKD. The CDR3 is made up of 15 amino acids. The CDR3 sequence is CAAQQGLLVNQPQHF. CDR3 bases: TGTGCCGCACAACAGGGTCTATTGGTCAATCAGCCCCAGCATTTT.

The chain joins TRBV7-6 to TRBJ1-1, with TRBD1 identical over 7 bases. Unmatched junction bases numbered 15, after V lost 5 bases and J lost 6 bases. This CDR3 comprises 16 residues. Germline V gene lookup returns CDR1 SGHVS and CDR2 FNYEAQ. CDR3 sequence reads: CASSLRQGIGGAEAFF. CDR3 bases: TGTGCCAGCAGCCTCCGACAGGGCATTGGAGGGGCTGAAGCTTTCTTT.

This chain joins TRBV3-1 and TRBJ1-4; D is unclear. The CDR3 is 12 residues long. Germline CDR1 reads LGHDT; CDR2 reads YNNKEL (reference sequence). Trimming took off 0 bases at V and 8 bases at J, with 4 bases between the two ends. The CDR3 nucleotides are TGTGCCAGCAGCCAAGACGTAGAAAAACTGTTTTTT. Protein product: CASSQDVEKLFF.

There are many counts of this clonotype. V gene TRBV20-1 combines with J gene TRBJ2-3; maybe TRBD2 (6 bases). The CDR3 is 14 residues long. The V gene lost 4 bases and the J gene lost 2 bases, with 13 bases spanning the gap. CDR1 and CDR2 (germline): DFQATT, SNEGSKA (reference sequence). This CDR3 reads CSAIGGRATDTQYF. The CDR3 DNA reads TGCAGTGCTATTGGGGGGAGAGCCACAGATACGCAGTATTTT.

The chain couples TRBV20-1 to TRBJ2-2; perhaps TRBD1 as D (6 bases). This CDR3 is built from 15 residues. Looked up from germline, CDR1 is DFQATT and CDR2 is SNEGSKA (reference sequence). V was pared by 3 bases and J by 2 bases, with 13 bases between. CDR3 sequence reads: CSARDQGINTGELFF. CDR3 DNA sequence: TGCAGTGCTAGGGACCAGGGGATTAACACCGGGGAGCTGTTTTTT.

This clonotype was found many times. The chain links TRBV20-1 to TRBJ2-7; possibly TRBD1 for D (5 bases). CDR1 and CDR2 from the germline V gene are DFQATT and SNEGSKA (reference sequence). V lost 3 bases and J 2 bases, leaving 14 bases between the germline ends. This CDR3 region has 14 residues. CDR3 sequence (DNA): TGCAGTGCTAGGGGGCAGGGTTTCCCCTACGAGCAGTACTTC. This codes for CSARGQGFPYEQYF.

This clonotype was recorded a few times. The J gene is TRBJ2-5, the V gene TRBV28; no clear D gene. Trimming stripped 3 bases from V and 3 bases from J, with 11 bases between. Per the germline V gene, CDR1 is MDHEN and CDR2 is SYDVKM. The CDR3 covers 14 residues. CDR3 nucleotides: TGTGCCAGCAGTTTTAGTCATGGCGAAGAGACCCAGTACTTC. Translated, it gives CASSFSHGEETQYF. Full variable domain (missing parts from reference TRBV28 and TRBJ2-5): DVKVTQSSRYLVKRTGEKVFLECVQDMDHENMFWYRQDPGLGLRLIYFSYDVKMKEKGDIPEGYSVSREKKERFSLILESASTNQTSMYLCASSFSHGEETQYFGPGTRLLVL.

This clonotype was detected ten times or more. V gene TRBV2 combines with J gene TRBJ1-5, with 7 bases aligning to TRBD1. This CDR3 has 16 amino acids. After removal of 0 bases from V and 1 base from J, the junction contained 3 bases not matched to a gene. The V gene's germline CDR1 is SNHLY and CDR2 FYNNEI. The chain's CDR3 is CASSEAVGGSNQPQHF. Here the CDR3 DNA reads TGTGCCAGCAGTGAAGCGGTAGGGGGCAGCAATCAGCCCCAGCATTTT.

This clonotype was detected ten times or more. The V and J genes are TRBV11-2 and TRBJ2-5; 7 bases match TRBD2. Germline V CDR1 and CDR2: SGHAT, FQNNGV. The CDR3 totals 17 residues. V lost 0 bases and J lost 1; bases outside the gene matches: 8. DNA of the CDR3: TGTGCCAGCAGCTTAGATCATTCCCTAGCGGCCCAAGAGACCCAGTACTTC. It encodes CASSLDHSLAAQETQYF.

There are many counts of this clonotype. The rearrangement joins TRBV29-1 to TRBJ2-1, with D perhaps given as TRBD1 or TRBD2 (6 bases each). CDR3 length equals 13 residues. Germline CDR1 is SQVTM and CDR2 is ANQGSEA. Trimming shortened V by 3 bases and J by 7 bases, and 13 bases separated the two germline ends. As DNA, the CDR3 is TGCAGCGTTGAGCCAGGGGCGGGGAATGAGCAGTTCTTC. Protein product: CSVEPGAGNEQFF.

Many counts were recorded for this clonotype. The chain couples TRBV7-2 to TRBJ2-5, with 10 bases that match TRBD2. The germline V gene has CDR1 SGHTA and CDR2 FQGNSA. The J segment lost 5 bases and the V segment lost 5 bases, leaving 5 bases of the junction unmatched. The CDR3 covers 14 residues. In DNA, the CDR3 is TGTGCCAGCAGCGCAGCGGGGGGGGGGGAGACCCAGTACTTC. Amino acid sequence: CASSAAGGGETQYF.

The rearrangement links TRBV2 to TRBJ1-5, with 9 bases that match TRBD1. The trim removed 3 bases at V and 0 bases at J, leaving 6 bases unmatched. The CDR3 spans 17 residues. The V gene's germline CDR1 is SNHLY and CDR2 FYNNEI. CDR3 region: CASSELQGADSNQPQHF. The DNA of the CDR3 is TGTGCCAGCAGTGAGTTACAGGGGGCGGATAGCAATCAGCCCCAGCATTTT.

This clonotype showed up just a few times. The chain uses TRBV2 and TRBJ2-1, with 9 bases that match TRBD2. Per the germline V gene, CDR1 is SNHLY and CDR2 is FYNNEI. This CDR3 spans 17 amino acids. Trimming at V came to 6 bases and at J to 0 bases, leaving 9 bases not matched to a gene. The CDR3 DNA follows: TGTGCCAGCAGGAATACTAGCGGGCCCCGCTCCTACAATGAGCAGTTCTTC. This encodes CASRNTSGPRSYNEQFF.

This clonotype was observed many times. This chain connects TRBV20-1 to TRBJ2-3, with 10 bases that match TRBD2. Germline CDR1 reads DFQATT; CDR2 reads SNEGSKA (reference sequence). The CDR3 is made up of 14 amino acids. V was clipped by 6 bases and J by 4 bases; unmatched bases: 7. The CDR3 DNA reads TGCAGTGCCCGATCTAGCGGGAGCCCAGATACGCAGTATTTT. Translation gives CSARSSGSPDTQYF.

This clonotype was seen a few times. The chain uses TRBV20-1 and TRBJ1-2; D not certain. Germline CDR1 DFQATT, CDR2 SNEGSKA (reference sequence). The V and J ends lost 0 bases and 8 bases respectively, with 19 bases between them. The CDR3 totals 15 residues. CDR3 DNA sequence: TGCAGTGCTAGAGATCGAGGGTTTAGACTAGAAGGCTACACCTTC. It translates to CSARDRGFRLEGYTF.

In its sample, this clonotype was seen a few times. This chain uses TRBV20-1 with TRBJ1-5; D not resolved. Germline CDR1 and CDR2: DFQATT and SNEGSKA (reference sequence). This CDR3 has 15 residues. Trimming took off 0 bases at V and 0 bases at J, with 9 bases between the two ends. DNA of the CDR3: TGCAGTGCTAGAGAGAGGCAGTATAGCAATCAGCCCCAGCATTTT. Translation: CSARERQYSNQPQHF.

The sample holds a few counts of this clonotype. The chain joins TRBV5-1 to TRBJ1-5; maybe TRBD1 (5 bases). V lost 0 bases, J lost 6 bases, and 10 bases lay in between. The CDR3 contains 14 residues. CDR1 is SGHRS and CDR2 is YFSETQ in the germline V gene. CDR3 protein: CASSLEVGGQPQHF. Here the CDR3 DNA reads TGCGCCAGCAGCTTGGAGGTGGGGGGTCAGCCCCAGCATTTT.

In its sample, this clonotype was seen many times. V is TRBV6-1 and J is TRBJ2-5; 10 bases map to TRBD1. V shed 5 bases and J 5 bases; nucleotides not matched to a gene: 5. In germline, CDR1 is MNHNS, CDR2 SASEGT. The CDR3 is made up of 14 amino acids. CDR3 DNA sequence: TGTGCCAGCAGTTCCAGGACAGGGGGGGAGACCCAGTACTTC. Amino acid sequence: CASSSRTGGETQYF.

This clonotype was recorded many times. V and J are TRBV7-9 and TRBJ1-2; unclear D gene. This CDR3 has 16 residues. Deletions cut 4 bases from V and 5 bases from J, with 20 bases between. Germline values: CDR1 SEHNR, CDR2 FQNEAQ (reference sequence). The CDR3: CASSSPDAGLAYGYTF. In DNA, the CDR3 is TGTGCCAGCAGCTCTCCCGACGCGGGGTTAGCTTATGGCTACACCTTC. The full variable domain, rest sourced from reference TRBV7-9 and TRBJ1-2, is DTGVSQNPRHKITKRGQNVTFRCDPISEHNRLYWYRQTLGQGPEFLTYFQNEAQLEKSRLLSDRFSAERPKGSFSTLEIQRTEQGDSAMYLCASSSPDAGLAYGYTFGSGTRLTVV.

This clonotype was seen only a few times. V usage is TRBV19 and J usage is TRBJ2-3, with 7 bases matching TRBD1. This CDR3 region has 13 residues. The germline V gene has CDR1 LNHDA and CDR2 SQIVND (reference sequence). V gave up 10 bases and J gave up 0 bases; unmatched junction bases: 4. The DNA for the CDR3 is TGTGCCACCCGGGACAGTAGCACAGATACGCAGTATTTT. This translates into CATRDSSTDTQYF.

The rearrangement joins TRBV4-3 to TRBJ2-7, with D possibly matching TRBD2 (6 bases). Germline loops: CDR1 LGHNA, CDR2 YSLEER. Trimming left V 0 bases short and J 0 bases short, with 18 bases between. CDR3 length: 18 residues. The CDR3 protein is CASSQDLAGKGPSYEQYF. CDR3 bases: TGCGCCAGCAGCCAAGATCTGGCGGGAAAGGGTCCCTCCTACGAGCAGTACTTC.

V and J are TRBV7-9 and TRBJ2-1, with 8 bases matching TRBD1. J was trimmed by 5 bases and V by 1 base; bases with no gene match: 4. The CDR3 is made up of 15 amino acids. CDR1 is SEHNR and CDR2 is FQNEAQ in the germline V gene (reference sequence). This chain's CDR3 is CASSLVQGDHNEQFF. In DNA, the CDR3 is TGTGCCAGCAGCTTAGTACAGGGGGATCACAATGAGCAGTTCTTC.